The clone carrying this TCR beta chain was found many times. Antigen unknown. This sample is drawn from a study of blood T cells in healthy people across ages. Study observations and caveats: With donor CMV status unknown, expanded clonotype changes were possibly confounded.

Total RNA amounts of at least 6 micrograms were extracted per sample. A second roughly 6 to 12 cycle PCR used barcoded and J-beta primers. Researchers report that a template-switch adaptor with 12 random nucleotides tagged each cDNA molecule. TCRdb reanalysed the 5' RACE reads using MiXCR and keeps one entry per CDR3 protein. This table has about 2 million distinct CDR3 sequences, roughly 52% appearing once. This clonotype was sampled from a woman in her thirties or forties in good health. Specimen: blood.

CDR3 bases: TGTGCCAGCAGCTTAAGCGAGCAGTACTTC. This gives the protein CASSLSEQYF. The chain recombines TRBV7-3 with TRBJ2-7; D gene unclear. CDR3 length equals 10 residues. Trimming left V 1 base short and J 6 bases short, with 1 base between. Germline values: CDR1 SGHTA, CDR2 FQGTGA.